Sequencing of this TCR beta chain was carried out in a study of control samples from healthy donors and cancer patients. Germline CDR1 and CDR2: MNHNY and SVGAGI (reference sequence). The CDR3 runs 13 residues. The trim removed 4 bases at V and 8 bases at J, leaving 7 bases unmatched. The table came from immunoSEQ multiplex PCR; TCRdb's copy has only in-frame clones and leaves some out. The repertoire holds 150,000 to 180,000 clones, about 94% seen once, with approximately 6% in the top ten. This TCR was sampled from a middle-aged man in good health. This chain uses TRBV6-6 with TRBJ1-2; 7 bases map to TRBD1. Material: blood. CDR3 nucleotides: TGTGCCAGCAGTTGGGAGGGGGCGGGAGGCTACACCTTC. This sequence encodes CASSWEGAGGYTF.